This T cell receptor (beta chain) derives from a study of Ad26.COV2.S vaccination and SARS-CoV-2 variants. Study observations and caveats: Vaccinated and placebo-treated recipients had similar non-spike TCR breadth. Placebo recipients had lower spike-specific TCR breadth than vaccine recipients. Total T cell responses, in the TCR breadth and depth analyses, may have been underestimated. Reportedly, spike-specific CD8+ and CD4+ T cell responses achieved substantial breadth once vaccination had taken place.

Profiling relied on immunoSEQ multiplex PCR, and the TCRdb table lists in-frame clones only, not all of them. The sample has around 370,000 clones, 90% to 95% seen once; the top ten hold 3% to 4%. Germline CDR1 reads SGHVS; CDR2 reads FQNEAQ. The CDR3 extends over 11 amino acids. Trimming took 5 bases from V and 3 from J, leaving 4 bases between them. Worth noting for this clone: Its antigen is currently unknown. The sample holds other DNA sequences that translate to the same CDR3.

The sample here was peripheral blood, taken after recovery from COVID-19. This chain links TRBV7-8 with TRBJ1-1; D is ambiguous. The receptor was derived from a human donor who had recovered from COVID-19. CDR3 protein: CASSPDTEAFF. As DNA, the CDR3 is TGTGCCAGCAGCCCCGACACTGAAGCTTTCTTT. The variable domain in full, completed from reference TRBV7-8 and TRBJ1-1, reads GAGVSQSPRYKVAKRGQDVALRCDPISGHVSLFWYQQALGQGPEFLTYFQNEAQLDKSGLPSDRFFAERPEGSVSTLKIQRTQQEDSAVYLCASSPDTEAFFGQGTRLTVV.